The 12 T cell receptor beta chains in this list originate from one sample, sequenced in a study of cytomegalovirus exposure and HLA in healthy donors. Primers: 60 Vbeta forward and 13 Jbeta reverse. TCRdb keeps only in-frame clones here, not all; method: immunoSEQ multiplex PCR. The sample records about 160,000 clones, 60% to 80% being singletons. Source material: PBMCs. The receptors were sampled from a man aged 18 to 35 in good health and CMV-seropositive.

There are a few counts of this clone. V usage is TRBV14 and J usage is TRBJ2-2, with TRBD1 matching 9 bases. The ends lost 4 bases at V and 3 bases at J; junction bases unmatched: 3. The germline gives CDR1 SGHDN, CDR2 FVKESK. The CDR3 length is 15 residues. CDR3 protein: CASSPQGAYTGELFF. In DNA form, the CDR3 reads TGTGCCAGCAGCCCACAGGGGGCGTACACCGGGGAGCTGTTTTTT.

The chain is built from TRBV28 and TRBJ1-6; 8 bases align to TRBD1. Germline CDR1 reads MDHEN; CDR2 reads SYDVKM. This CDR3 spans 14 amino acids. Unmatched junction bases numbered 4, after V lost 2 bases and J lost 10 bases. Here the CDR3 reads CASSLGQGRSPLHF. The CDR3 nucleotides read TGTGCCAGCAGTTTAGGACAGGGACGCTCACCCCTCCACTTT.

Only a few counts were recorded for this clone. The chain recombines TRBV5-4 with TRBJ2-3; TRBD2 matches at 8 bases. After removal of 4 bases from V and 4 bases from J, the junction contained 8 bases not matched to a gene. Germline loops: CDR1 SGHNT, CDR2 YYREEE (reference sequence). The CDR3 runs 15 residues. The DNA for the CDR3 is TGTGCCAGCAGCACCGAAAGCGGGAGACCAGATACGCAGTATTTT. Translated, it gives CASSTESGRPDTQYF.

J is TRBJ2-1 and V is TRBV11-2; no firm D call. V was cut by 3 bases and J by 6 bases, with 12 bases left in between. The germline gives CDR1 SGHAT, CDR2 FQNNGV. The CDR3 extends over 14 amino acids. The CDR3 reads CASSFPLSSNEQFF. The CDR3 nucleotides are TGTGCCAGCAGCTTTCCTCTTAGCTCCAATGAGCAGTTCTTC.

This clone was seen once. V and J are TRBV14 and TRBJ2-5; 8 nucleotides align to TRBD2. V shed 1 base, J shed 5 bases, and the junction held 6 bases outside the gene matches. CDR1 is SGHDN, CDR2 FVKESK, per germline. The CDR3 is 15 amino acids. As DNA, the CDR3 is TGTGCCAGCAGCCAAGCGGCGGGGGGTTCGGAGACCCAGTACTTC. The encoded protein is CASSQAAGGSETQYF.

This clone was detected a few times. V usage is TRBV5-4 and J usage is TRBJ2-2, with D possibly matching TRBD2 (5 bases). CDR1 SGHNT and CDR2 YYREEE come from the germline V gene (reference sequence). Trimming removed 4 bases from V and 4 bases from J, with 17 bases in between. This CDR3 contains 16 residues. CDR3 in DNA: TGTGCCAGCAGCCGCGGTTCGGGAAGCGGCACCGGGGAGCTGTTTTTT. Protein sequence: CASSRGSGSGTGELFF.

The chain carries TRBV2 and TRBJ2-5; TRBD1 might be the D (5 bases). The V end was cut by 4 bases, the J end by 0 bases, with 12 bases between. This CDR3 is 15 amino acids long. Germline V gives CDR1 SNHLY, CDR2 FYNNEI. CDR3 sequence (DNA): TGTGCCAGCAGTGGGGGCAGTTCGTACCAAGAGACCCAGTACTTC. Amino acids: CASSGGSSYQETQYF.

This sequence joins TRBV15 and TRBJ1-5, with D unclear. The length of the CDR3 is 15 residues. The germline V gene encodes CDR1 LNHNV and CDR2 YYDKDF (reference sequence). Trimming removed 2 bases at V and 0 bases at J, with 8 bases between. This chain's CDR3 is CATSRITDSNQPQHF. CDR3 DNA sequence: TGTGCCACCAGCAGAATAACAGATAGCAATCAGCCCCAGCATTTT.

This clone has at least ten counts. The CDR3 sequence is CASSGGTVSNQPQHF. CDR3 nucleotide sequence: TGTGCCAGCAGTGGAGGGACTGTTAGCAATCAGCCCCAGCATTTT. This chain connects TRBV2 to TRBJ1-5; TRBD1 might be the D (5 bases). CDR1 is SNHLY, CDR2 FYNNEI, per germline. CDR3 length: 15 amino acids. Trimming removed 4 bases at V and 0 bases at J, with 10 bases between.

This chain joins TRBV6-6 and TRBJ1-5; 9 nucleotides align to TRBD1. CDR1 MNHNY and CDR2 SVGAGI come from the germline V gene (reference sequence). Trimming cost V 11 bases and J 3 bases; bases outside gene matches: 8. This CDR3 spans 14 amino acids. The CDR3 sequence is CAVRDREFNQPQHF. CDR3 nucleotides: TGTGCCGTCAGGGACAGGGAATTCAATCAGCCCCAGCATTTT.

CDR3 amino acids: CASSQDPRGTGNTIYF. As DNA, the CDR3 is TGCGCCAGCAGCCAAGATCCGCGGGGGACTGGAAACACCATATATTTT. The J gene is TRBJ1-3, the V gene TRBV4-3; TRBD1 is a possible D gene (5 bases). V was shortened by 0 bases and J by 2 bases, with 11 bases between the two germline ends. The CDR3 spans 16 residues. Germline lookup yields CDR1 LGHNA and CDR2 YSLEER.

The chain carries TRBV14 and TRBJ2-3, with 12 bases that match TRBD2. CDR1 SGHDN and CDR2 FVKESK come from the germline V gene. V lost 6 bases, J lost 7 bases, and 8 bases stayed unmatched. The CDR3 extends over 15 amino acids. This chain's CDR3 is CASSLAGGPSNTQYF. The DNA of the CDR3 is TGTGCCAGCAGTCTAGCGGGAGGGCCCTCTAATACGCAGTATTTT.